Below, 5 T cell receptor beta chains from the same sample are listed, as sequenced in a study of relationships among human T cell subsets. The T cell receptor alpha and beta CDR3 regions were amplified from mRNA by semiquantitative ARM-PCR. Exponential amplification used communal superprimers after tagged nested gene-specific primers in ARM-PCR. TCRdb called the multiplex PCR reads again in MiXCR, with one record for every CDR3 protein. This table has over 10,000 distinct CDR3 sequences, roughly 65% appearing once. Bead selections for CD25, CD56 and CD294 left a flow-through collected as Th1 cells. Sequenced material: CD4+ Th1 cells sorted from blood. These receptors originate from a man between 40 and 49 years old in good health.

The genes are TRBV20-1 and TRBJ2-1; 7 positions match TRBD2. CDR1 DFQATT and CDR2 SNEGSKA come from the germline V gene (reference sequence). J gave up 0 bases and V 3 bases, and 11 bases lay outside the gene matches. The CDR3 consists of 17 residues. CDR3 DNA sequence: TGCAGTGCTAGCCACTGGCTAGCGGCCAACTCCTACAATGAGCAGTTCTTC. Encoded protein: CSASHWLAANSYNEQFF.

J is TRBJ2-2 and V is TRBV20-1; D unresolved. The CDR3 length is 14 residues. Germline V CDR1 and CDR2: DFQATT, SNEGSKA (reference sequence). The V and J ends lost 1 base and 2 bases respectively, with 8 bases between them. In DNA, the CDR3 is TGCAGTGCTAGAGCCTCCTTTAACACCGGGGAGCTGTTTTTT. Its translation: CSARASFNTGELFF.

This clonotype turned up a few times. The chain recombines TRBV7-9 with TRBJ2-1; TRBD2 agrees at 9 bases. The CDR3 sequence is 16 residues long. The germline gives CDR1 SEHNR, CDR2 FQNEAQ (reference sequence). The junction had 14 bases not matched to a gene; V was cut back by 5 bases and J by 9 bases. This chain's CDR3 is CASSPHKLSGSGEQFF. DNA of the CDR3: TGTGCCAGCAGCCCTCACAAGCTTAGCGGGAGTGGTGAGCAGTTCTTC.

The J gene is TRBJ2-7, the V gene TRBV5-1, with 9 positions matching TRBD1. Germline CDR1 is SGHRS and CDR2 is YFSETQ. The V gene end was trimmed by 0 bases and the J gene end by 2 bases; junction bases not matched to a gene: 3. This CDR3 is 15 amino acids long. The CDR3 loop reads CASSLGGQGTYEQYF. DNA of the CDR3: TGCGCCAGCAGCTTGGGGGGACAGGGTACCTACGAGCAGTACTTC.

This rearrangement joins TRBV11-2 to TRBJ1-1; D uncertain. The V gene lost 6 bases and the J gene lost 1 base, with 15 bases spanning the gap. The germline gives CDR1 SGHAT, CDR2 FQNNGV. The CDR3 is 15 residues long. The CDR3 coding sequence is TGTGCCAGCAGTATGATCAGGTCTGGGAACACTGAAGCTTTCTTT. Its translation is CASSMIRSGNTEAFF.